Listed here are 25 T cell receptor beta chains from one sample, sequenced in a study of cytomegalovirus exposure and HLA in healthy donors. PCR involved 60 Vbeta and 13 Jbeta primers. Measured with immunoSEQ multiplex PCR; TCRdb has only the in-frame clones, and not every one. The table records about 160,000 clones, 79% of them present only once. What was sequenced was PBMCs. These receptors came from a man aged 40-49 years in good health and CMV-seronegative.

This clone was found a few times. Here the CDR3 reads CASSRGLSYGYTF. The DNA for the CDR3 is TGTGCCAGCAGCAGGGGGCTTAGCTATGGCTACACCTTC. The rearrangement joins TRBV6-5 to TRBJ1-2; 8 bases map to TRBD1. V lost 6 bases and J lost 4; bases outside the gene matches: 4. Germline V gene sequence: CDR1 MNHEY, CDR2 SVGAGI. CDR3 size: 13 residues.

The table lists this clone with a few counts. The gene calls are TRBV6-5 and TRBJ2-7, with a tentative D call TRBD1 (5 bases). The germline gives CDR1 MNHEY, CDR2 SVGAGI. Trimming left V 8 bases short and J 4 bases short, with 6 bases between. This CDR3 has 10 residues. CDR3 protein: CASGQYEQYF. The CDR3 DNA sequence: TGTGCCAGCGGACAATACGAGCAGTACTTC.

The chain links TRBV28 to TRBJ2-7; 11 bases map to TRBD2. The CDR3 extends over 18 amino acids. Germline V gene data show CDR1 as MDHEN and CDR2 as SYDVKM. The V and J ends lost 6 bases and 4 bases, in that order; junction bases with no gene match: 17. CDR3 loop: CASSLPSTLAGGLYEQYF. CDR3 DNA sequence: TGTGCCAGCAGCCTACCATCTACTTTAGCGGGAGGGCTTTACGAGCAGTACTTC.

The chain employs TRBV4-2 and TRBJ2-6; possibly TRBD2 for D (6 bases). The CDR3 extends over 16 amino acids. Germline lookup yields CDR1 LGHNA and CDR2 YNFKEQ. Trimming took 0 bases from V and 1 from J, leaving 7 bases between them. The CDR3: CASSQDRESGANVLTF. The CDR3 DNA is TGTGCCAGCAGCCAAGATCGGGAGTCTGGGGCCAACGTCCTGACTTTC.

V gene TRBV7-9 combines with J gene TRBJ2-6; 13 bases are a match to TRBD2. The CDR3 spans 16 residues. CDR1 and CDR2 (germline): SEHNR, FQNEAQ (reference sequence). V lost 4 bases and J lost 15; bases outside the gene matches: 12. The CDR3 region has the DNA TGTGCCAGCAGCTCACCAAGCACTAGCGGGAGGGCCCCCCTGACTTTC. Translating it yields CASSSPSTSGRAPLTF.

This rearrangement joins TRBV19 to TRBJ2-1, with 7 positions matching TRBD2. Trimming at V came to 5 bases and at J to 3 bases, leaving 13 bases not matched to a gene. CDR1 is LNHDA and CDR2 is SQIVND in the germline V gene (reference sequence). CDR3 length equals 17 residues. The CDR3 nucleotides are TGTGCCAGTAGTGATCGGACGGTAGCGGGTATCTACAATGAGCAGTTCTTC. Its protein product is CASSDRTVAGIYNEQFF.

This clone was counted between two and nine times. V gene TRBV4-3 combines with J gene TRBJ1-2; 7 nucleotides align to TRBD1. From germline, CDR1 is LGHNA and CDR2 YSLEER. J was trimmed by 6 bases and V by 5 bases; bases with no gene match: 3. The CDR3 is 12 amino acids. This CDR3 is CASSARGDGYTF. The CDR3 DNA follows: TGCGCCAGCAGCGCCAGGGGGGATGGCTACACCTTC.

The chain has TRBV4-1 and TRBJ2-1; D not resolved. The CDR3 is 14 amino acids. V was trimmed by 4 bases and J by 7 bases, leaving 14 bases between them. The V gene's germline CDR1 is MGHRA and CDR2 YSYEKL. The CDR3 loop reads CASSPLATRNEQFF. Written as DNA, the CDR3 is TGCGCCAGCAGCCCCCTGGCGACGAGGAATGAGCAGTTCTTC.

The rearrangement uses TRBV28 and TRBJ2-6; 8 bases line up with TRBD1. The V gene end was trimmed by 4 bases and the J gene end by 4 bases; junction bases not matched to a gene: 18. Germline values: CDR1 MDHEN, CDR2 SYDVKM. There are 20 residues in the CDR3. The CDR3 protein is CASSSTDPRYRGSGANVLTF. CDR3 DNA: TGTGCCAGCAGTTCAACCGACCCGCGGTACAGGGGGTCCGGGGCCAACGTCCTGACTTTC.

The rearrangement joins TRBV5-6 to TRBJ2-5; D unresolved. This CDR3 has 13 amino acids. Germline V gives CDR1 SGHDT, CDR2 YYEEEE. The V end lost 4 bases, the J end lost 4 bases, and 11 bases lay between the germline ends. CDR3 nucleotide sequence: TGTGCCAGCAGCCAGACGGGTGGAGAGACCCAGTACTTC. It specifies CASSQTGGETQYF. Combining the CDR3 with reference TRBV5-6 and TRBJ2-5 gives the whole variable domain DAGVTQSPTHLIKTRGQQVTLRCSPKSGHDTVSWYQQALGQGPQFIFQYYEEEERQRGNFPDRFSGHQFPNYSSELNVNALLLGDSALYLCASSQTGGETQYFGPGTRLLVL.

This chain joins TRBV19 and TRBJ2-1, with 7 bases matching TRBD1. Germline-derived CDR1 and CDR2 are LNHDA and SQIVND (reference sequence). Trimming took 6 bases from V and 13 from J; bases not matched to a gene: 9. This CDR3 has 12 amino acids. CDR3 amino acids: CASSTSGTDQFF. CDR3 nucleotides: TGTGCCAGTAGCACATCCGGGACAGATCAGTTCTTC.

The V and J genes are TRBV7-2 and TRBJ2-7, with TRBD2 as a possible D gene (6 bases). The germline gives CDR1 SGHTA, CDR2 FQGNSA. The CDR3 covers 14 residues. The germline V and J ends were trimmed by 1 base and 1 base, with 8 bases remaining between them. The DNA of the CDR3 is TGTGCCAGCAGCTTAGGACGGGAGTCCTACGAGCAGTACTTC. Translation gives CASSLGRESYEQYF.

This clone has more than one count but fewer than ten. The rearrangement joins TRBV10-3 to TRBJ2-2, with TRBD1 identical over 7 bases. Germline V lookup: CDR1 ENHRY, CDR2 SYGVKD. There are 14 residues in the CDR3. Trimming at V came to 6 bases and at J to 4 bases, leaving 5 bases not matched to a gene. This CDR3 is CAIRMDRPTGELFF. In DNA, the CDR3 is TGTGCCATCAGAATGGACAGGCCCACCGGGGAGCTGTTTTTT.

This rearrangement joins TRBV28 to TRBJ1-6, with a tentative D call TRBD1 (6 bases). Between the trimmed V and J ends, which lost 6 bases and 6 bases, there was a span of 15 bases. The germline gives CDR1 MDHEN, CDR2 SYDVKM. The CDR3 spans 15 residues. The CDR3 here is CASSPAAGVNSPLHF. CDR3 nucleotides: TGTGCCAGCAGCCCCGCGGCAGGGGTTAATTCACCCCTCCACTTT.

This clone occurred a few times. One end of the junction is discordant with germline, which a read error may explain. This chain links TRBV28 with TRBJ2-7; tentatively, D is TRBD2 (6 bases). The CDR3 totals 13 residues. CDR1 is MDHEN and CDR2 is SYDVKM in the germline V gene. CDR3 residues: CASSLGAPGEVHF. In DNA, the CDR3 is TGTGCCAGCAGTTTAGGGGCGCCGGGGGAGGTTCACTTC.

The V gene is TRBV28, the J gene TRBJ1-1; 7 nucleotides match TRBD1. V lost 3 bases to trimming and J lost 0 bases; unmatched junction nucleotides: 1. CDR1 and CDR2 from the germline V gene are MDHEN and SYDVKM. The CDR3 loop spans 14 amino acids. The CDR3 loop is CASSFTGVNTEAFF. The CDR3 coding sequence is TGTGCCAGCAGTTTCACAGGGGTGAACACTGAAGCTTTCTTT. The variable domain in full, with the rest retrieved from reference TRBV28 and TRBJ1-1, is DVKVTQSSRYLVKRTGEKVFLECVQDMDHENMFWYRQDPGLGLRLIYFSYDVKMKEKGDIPEGYSVSREKKERFSLILESASTNQTSMYLCASSFTGVNTEAFFGQGTRLTVV.

The chain uses TRBV5-6 and TRBJ2-7, with a weak D call TRBD1 (6 bases). The CDR3 runs to 13 residues. Trimming cost V 0 bases and J 3 bases, with 7 bases left between them. Germline V CDR1 and CDR2: SGHDT, YYEEEE. CDR3 in amino acids: CASSLAQGYEQYF. The CDR3, as DNA: TGTGCCAGCAGCTTGGCACAGGGCTACGAGCAGTACTTC.

The gene calls are TRBV4-1 and TRBJ2-1; 11 bases match TRBD2. Germline V gene data show CDR1 as MGHRA and CDR2 as YSYEKL. V was clipped by 0 bases and J by 6 bases; unmatched bases: 7. This CDR3 region has 17 residues. The DNA for the CDR3 is TGCGCCAGCAGCCAAGATCGGCTAGCGGGAGGTGGCAATGAGCAGTTCTTC. Its translation is CASSQDRLAGGGNEQFF.

The V and J genes are TRBV27 and TRBJ1-2; tentatively, D is TRBD1 (5 bases). CDR3 size: 14 residues. Germline V gives CDR1 MNHEY, CDR2 SMNVEV (reference sequence). The germline V and J ends were trimmed by 6 bases and 6 bases, with 17 bases remaining between them. The CDR3 region is CASRDTGTGDGYTF. CDR3 nucleotides: TGTGCCAGCAGGGATACTGGGACGGGGGATGGCTACACCTTC.

The rearrangement joins TRBV29-1 to TRBJ2-3; 7 bases match TRBD1. This CDR3 is built from 13 residues. Germline V lookup: CDR1 SQVTM, CDR2 ANQGSEA. Trimming cost V 6 bases and J 4 bases; bases outside gene matches: 7. CDR3 in DNA: TGCAGCGTCCAGCGGACAGGATCAGATACGCAGTATTTT. This encodes CSVQRTGSDTQYF.

The rearrangement uses TRBV18 and TRBJ2-7; 7 nucleotides match TRBD2. The CDR3 is made up of 14 amino acids. The germline V gene has CDR1 KGHSH and CDR2 LQKENI. V was pared by 2 bases and J by 2 bases, with 3 bases of the junction left unmatched. CDR3 DNA sequence: TGTGCCAGCTCACCATCGCGGGAGACCTACGAGCAGTACTTC. Translated: CASSPSRETYEQYF.

Here the CDR3 DNA reads TGTGCCAGCAAAGAACTAGCGGACACAGATACGCAGTATTTT. Encoded protein: CASKELADTDTQYF. This chain joins TRBV6-1 and TRBJ2-3; 8 nucleotides agree with TRBD2. The CDR3 has 14 amino acids. The V gene end was trimmed by 7 bases and the J gene end by 2 bases; junction bases not matched to a gene: 5. CDR1 is MNHNS and CDR2 is SASEGT in the germline V gene.

V gene TRBV28 combines with J gene TRBJ2-1, with 12 bases identical to TRBD2. The ends lost 5 bases at V and 6 bases at J; junction bases unmatched: 8. CDR1 is MDHEN, CDR2 SYDVKM, per germline. This CDR3 is 16 amino acids long. This CDR3 is CASSPPLAGGPNEQFF. CDR3 coding DNA: TGTGCCAGCAGTCCTCCGCTAGCGGGAGGGCCCAATGAGCAGTTCTTC.

The chain uses TRBV4-1 and TRBJ2-7; 8 bases match TRBD2. Germline V gives CDR1 MGHRA, CDR2 YSYEKL. The CDR3 length is 17 residues. The V segment lost 4 bases and the J segment 5 bases; nucleotides outside the gene matches: 16. As DNA, the CDR3 is TGCGCCAGCAGCCCCCTCCATGTCGGGAGGGCCTTCAACGAGCAGTACTTC. Translation gives CASSPLHVGRAFNEQYF.

CDR3 bases: TGTGCCAGCGGGCCACAGGGGGTAATTGTAAATACGCAGTATTTT. This codes for CASGPQGVIVNTQYF. V and J are TRBV7-9 and TRBJ2-3; 8 bases agree with TRBD1. Germline assignment: CDR1 SEHNR and CDR2 FQNEAQ (reference sequence). The CDR3 is 15 amino acids. Germline trimming cut 8 bases from V and 7 bases from J; bases unmatched to any gene: 14.